This TCR beta chain was found in a study of T cell responses to AZD1222 COVID-19 vaccine. Clones were sequenced by immunoSEQ multiplex PCR, and TCRdb holds only the in-frame ones, with some missing. The profile shows some 70,000 clones, 80% of them singletons. This clone came up once. Germline V lookup: CDR1 MNHEY, CDR2 SVGAGI. V was pared by 7 bases and J by 3 bases, with 12 bases between. The CDR3 consists of 13 residues. This clonotype was obtained from an adult who received the AZD1222 COVID-19 vaccine. The input for sequencing was peripheral blood, taken 28 days after the second AZD1222 dose. The chain couples TRBV6-5 to TRBJ1-2; tentative D call: TRBD1 (5 bases). The chain's CDR3 is CASISEGYYGYTF. The CDR3 DNA follows: TGTGCCAGCATATCTGAGGGGTACTATGGCTACACCTTC.